The 14 T cell receptor beta chains below all came from one sample that was sequenced in a study of blood T cell repertoires in COVID-19. Generated by immunoSEQ multiplex PCR, the TCRdb table keeps only in-frame clones and is missing some. The sample lists roughly 250,000 clones, around 86% seen once, with around 2.9% in the top ten. The source material was peripheral blood. These receptors came from a woman aged 60-75 years with active or convalescent COVID-19.

This clone was observed a handful of times. V usage is TRBV7-9 and J usage is TRBJ2-3; D uncertain. Germline CDR1 and CDR2: SEHNR and FQNEAQ (reference sequence). The CDR3 runs to 12 residues. Trimming cost V 3 bases and J 6 bases, with 7 bases left between them. The CDR3 reads CASSFLTDTQYF. CDR3 coding DNA: TGTGCCAGCAGCTTCCTAACGGATACGCAGTATTTT.

On this clone: The junction departs from the called germline gene at one end, perhaps through a read error. The chain has TRBV7-7 and TRBJ2-1; 12 positions agree with TRBD2. Germline V gene lookup returns CDR1 SSHAT and CDR2 FNYEAQ (reference sequence). This CDR3 has 15 residues. The CDR3 protein is CASSRLAGVNNEQFF. The CDR3 nucleotides are TGTGCTAGCAGCCGACTAGCGGGGGTGAACAATGAGCAGTTCTTC.

This clone was observed once. The CDR3 spells CASSQDYGVGNQPQHF. In DNA form, the CDR3 reads TGCGCCAGCAGCCAAGATTACGGGGTCGGAAATCAGCCCCAGCATTTT. The V call is TRBV4-1, the J call TRBJ1-5; D not certain. CDR1 and CDR2 (germline): MGHRA, YSYEKL. V dropped 0 bases and J dropped 4 bases, with 13 bases sitting between them. CDR3 length: 16 amino acids.

The chain recombines TRBV4-3 with TRBJ2-7, with 13 positions matching TRBD2. From germline, CDR1 is LGHNA and CDR2 YSLEER. V shed 5 bases, J shed 5 bases, and the junction held 3 bases outside the gene matches. The CDR3 has 14 amino acids. This chain's CDR3 is CASSEGLAGDEQYF. DNA of the CDR3: TGCGCCAGCAGCGAAGGACTAGCGGGGGACGAGCAGTACTTC.

The gene calls are TRBV28 and TRBJ2-3; tentatively, D is TRBD2 (6 bases). The CDR3 runs to 14 residues. The V and J ends lost 6 bases and 4 bases respectively, with 14 bases between them. CDR1 and CDR2 from the germline V gene are MDHEN and SYDVKM. DNA for the CDR3: TGTGCCAGCAGGGGGAGTTGGGGGGCAGATACGCAGTATTTT. Protein sequence: CASRGSWGADTQYF. Complete variable domain (other parts from reference TRBV28 and TRBJ2-3): DVKVTQSSRYLVKRTGEKVFLECVQDMDHENMFWYRQDPGLGLRLIYFSYDVKMKEKGDIPEGYSVSREKKERFSLILESASTNQTSMYLCASRGSWGADTQYFGPGTRLTVL.

The chain joins TRBV7-6 to TRBJ2-3, with 12 bases matching TRBD2. Germline V gives CDR1 SGHVS, CDR2 FNYEAQ. The CDR3 extends over 15 amino acids. Trimming removed 5 bases from V and 3 bases from J; junction bases left unmatched: 3. CDR3 in DNA: TGTGCCAGCAGCCCCGGGACTAGCGGGACAGATACGCAGTATTTT. Protein product: CASSPGTSGTDTQYF.

The V gene is TRBV5-5, the J gene TRBJ2-7, with 7 positions matching TRBD2. Germline loops: CDR1 SGHKS, CDR2 YYEKEE (reference sequence). Trimming at V came to 2 bases and at J to 2 bases, leaving 4 bases not matched to a gene. The CDR3 has 14 residues. Written as DNA, the CDR3 is TGTGCCAGCAGCTTCGGGGGGAGAGCCTACGAGCAGTACTTC. Protein product: CASSFGGRAYEQYF.

The chain couples TRBV7-3 to TRBJ2-1, with TRBD2 matching over 9 bases. CDR3 length: 15 amino acids. Trimming took 2 bases from V and 4 from J; bases not matched to a gene: 3. CDR1 and CDR2 (germline): SGHTA, FQGTGA. CDR3 DNA: TGTGCCAGCAGCTTATTGCGGGGGGGTTACAATGAGCAGTTCTTC. Encoded protein: CASSLLRGGYNEQFF.

Written as DNA, the CDR3 is TGTGCCAGCAGCCCCAATAGCAATCAGCCCCAGCATTTT. It yields the protein CASSPNSNQPQHF. The gene calls are TRBV7-3 and TRBJ1-5; D gene unclear. This CDR3 has 13 residues. Trimming took off 5 bases at V and 0 bases at J, with 5 bases between the two ends. CDR1 is SGHTA, CDR2 FQGTGA, per germline. Full variable domain (remainder filled in from reference TRBV7-3 and TRBJ1-5): GAGVSQTPSNKVTEKGKYVELRCDPISGHTALYWYRQSLGQGPEFLIYFQGTGAADDSGLPNDRFFAVRPEGSVSTLKIQRTERGDSAVYLCASSPNSNQPQHFGDGTRLSIL.

This chain joins TRBV9 and TRBJ1-5; 7 bases align to TRBD1. Trimming took 3 bases from V and 8 from J; bases not matched to a gene: 11. This CDR3 has 15 amino acids. From germline, CDR1 is SGDLS and CDR2 YYNGEE. The CDR3 nucleotides read TGTGCCAGCAGCGGTGGGGGACAGTCAGGTGAGCCCCAGCATTTT. It yields the protein CASSGGGQSGEPQHF.

This chain joins TRBV15 and TRBJ1-4; D remains unclear. Per the germline V gene, CDR1 is LNHNV and CDR2 is YYDKDF (reference sequence). This CDR3 spans 14 amino acids. The V end was cut by 4 bases, the J end by 0 bases, with 6 bases between. The CDR3 reads CATSKGATNEKLFF. DNA of the CDR3: TGTGCCACCAGCAAAGGAGCAACTAATGAAAAACTGTTTTTT.

The chain employs TRBV4-2 and TRBJ2-1; 7 bases agree with TRBD1. CDR1 LGHNA and CDR2 YNFKEQ come from the germline V gene. The CDR3 has 15 residues. The V segment lost 0 bases and the J segment 6 bases; nucleotides outside the gene matches: 5. CDR3 region: CASSQDPQGSNEQFF. Written as DNA, the CDR3 is TGTGCCAGCAGCCAAGATCCACAGGGGAGCAATGAGCAGTTCTTC.

The rearrangement links TRBV2 to TRBJ2-3; 9 bases align to TRBD2. The V gene end was trimmed by 4 bases and the J gene end by 2 bases; junction bases not matched to a gene: 10. The CDR3 is 17 amino acids. CDR1 and CDR2 (germline): SNHLY, FYNNEI. This chain's CDR3 is CASSAIPGTSHTDTQYF. CDR3 in DNA: TGTGCCAGCAGTGCTATACCCGGGACTAGCCACACAGATACGCAGTATTTT.

A single count supports this clone. As DNA, the CDR3 is TGTGCCAGTAGTAAGAGTGCCGGCGGGTCCTACGAGCAGTACTTC. Translation gives CASSKSAGGSYEQYF. V is TRBV19 and J is TRBJ2-7, with D maybe TRBD2 (5 bases). Germline assignment: CDR1 LNHDA and CDR2 SQIVND (reference sequence). The CDR3 spans 15 residues. Trimming left V 4 bases short and J 1 base short, with 14 bases between.